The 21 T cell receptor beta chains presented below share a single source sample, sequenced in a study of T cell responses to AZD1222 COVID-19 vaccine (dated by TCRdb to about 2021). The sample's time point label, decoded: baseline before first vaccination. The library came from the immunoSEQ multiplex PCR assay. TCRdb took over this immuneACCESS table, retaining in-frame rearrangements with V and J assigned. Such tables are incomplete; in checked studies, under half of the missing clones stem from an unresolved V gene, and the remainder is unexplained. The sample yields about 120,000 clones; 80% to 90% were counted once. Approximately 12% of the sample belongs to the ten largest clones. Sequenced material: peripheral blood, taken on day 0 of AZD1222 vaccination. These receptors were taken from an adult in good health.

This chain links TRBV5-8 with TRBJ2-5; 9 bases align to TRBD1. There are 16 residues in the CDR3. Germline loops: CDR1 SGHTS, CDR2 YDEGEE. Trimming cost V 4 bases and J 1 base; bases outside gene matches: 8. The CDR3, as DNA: TGTGCCAGCAGCCAAGGGACAGGGACTACCCAAGAGACCCAGTACTTC. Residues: CASSQGTGTTQETQYF.

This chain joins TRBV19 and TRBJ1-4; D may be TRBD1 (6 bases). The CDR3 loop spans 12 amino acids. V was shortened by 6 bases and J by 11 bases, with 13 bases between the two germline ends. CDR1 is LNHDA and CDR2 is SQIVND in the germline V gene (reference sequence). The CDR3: CASRSRGPKLFF. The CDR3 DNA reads TGTGCCAGTAGGAGCAGGGGACCTAAACTGTTTTTT.

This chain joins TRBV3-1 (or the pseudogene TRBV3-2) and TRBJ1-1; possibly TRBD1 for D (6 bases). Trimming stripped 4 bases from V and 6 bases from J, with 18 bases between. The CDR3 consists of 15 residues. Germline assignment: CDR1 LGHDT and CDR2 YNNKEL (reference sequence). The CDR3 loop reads CASSPQFTGRAEAFF. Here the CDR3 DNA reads TGTGCCAGCAGCCCACAATTCACAGGGAGAGCTGAAGCTTTCTTT.

The CDR3 protein is CASSLSQGTAFF. DNA for the CDR3: TGTGCCAGCAGTTTATCGCAGGGGACGGCTTTCTTT. The rearrangement uses TRBV28 and TRBJ1-1; perhaps TRBD1 as D (6 bases). V was shortened by 1 base and J by 11 bases, with 11 bases between the two germline ends. The CDR3 runs 12 residues. Germline lookup yields CDR1 MDHEN and CDR2 SYDVKM. Variable domain in full (rest from reference TRBV28 and TRBJ1-1): DVKVTQSSRYLVKRTGEKVFLECVQDMDHENMFWYRQDPGLGLRLIYFSYDVKMKEKGDIPEGYSVSREKKERFSLILESASTNQTSMYLCASSLSQGTAFFGQGTRLTVV.

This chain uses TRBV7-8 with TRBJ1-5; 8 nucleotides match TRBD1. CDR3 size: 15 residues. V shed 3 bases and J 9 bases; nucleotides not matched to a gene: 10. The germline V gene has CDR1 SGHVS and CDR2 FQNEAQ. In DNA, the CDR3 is TGTGCCAGCAGCTTCGTTCAGGGGGCTACCGGGCCCCAGCATTTT. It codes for CASSFVQGATGPQHF.

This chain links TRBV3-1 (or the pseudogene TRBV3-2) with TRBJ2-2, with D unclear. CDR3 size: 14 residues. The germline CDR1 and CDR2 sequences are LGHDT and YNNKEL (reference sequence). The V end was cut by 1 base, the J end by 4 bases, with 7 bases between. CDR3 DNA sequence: TGTGCCAGCAGCCAAGTGAGTAGCACCGGGGAGCTGTTTTTT. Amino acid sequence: CASSQVSSTGELFF.

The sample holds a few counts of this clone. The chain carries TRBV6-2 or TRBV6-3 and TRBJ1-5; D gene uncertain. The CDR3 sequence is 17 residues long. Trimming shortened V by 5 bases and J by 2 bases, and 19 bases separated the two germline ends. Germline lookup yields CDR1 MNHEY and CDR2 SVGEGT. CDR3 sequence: CASSPDYLRWGNQPQHF. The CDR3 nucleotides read TGTGCCAGCAGTCCGGACTATCTTAGGTGGGGCAATCAGCCCCAGCATTTT.

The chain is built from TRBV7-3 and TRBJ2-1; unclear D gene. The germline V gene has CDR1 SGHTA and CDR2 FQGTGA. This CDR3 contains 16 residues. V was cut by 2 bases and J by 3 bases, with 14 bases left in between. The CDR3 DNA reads TGTGCCAGCAGCTTATGGGCTGCGTCTAGCTACAATGAGCAGTTCTTC. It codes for CASSLWAASSYNEQFF.

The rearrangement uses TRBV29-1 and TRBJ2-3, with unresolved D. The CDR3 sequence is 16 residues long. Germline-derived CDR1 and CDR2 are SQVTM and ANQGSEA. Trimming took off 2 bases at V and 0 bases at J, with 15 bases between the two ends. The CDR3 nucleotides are TGCAGCGTTGAATCTAGACGGGCCACTAGCACAGATACGCAGTATTTT. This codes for CSVESRRATSTDTQYF.

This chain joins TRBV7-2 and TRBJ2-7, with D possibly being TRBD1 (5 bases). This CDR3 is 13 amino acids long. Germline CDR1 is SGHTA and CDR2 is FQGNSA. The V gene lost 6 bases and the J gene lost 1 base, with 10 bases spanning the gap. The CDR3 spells CASRGQASYEQYF. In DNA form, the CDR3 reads TGTGCCAGCAGGGGGCAGGCGTCCTACGAGCAGTACTTC.

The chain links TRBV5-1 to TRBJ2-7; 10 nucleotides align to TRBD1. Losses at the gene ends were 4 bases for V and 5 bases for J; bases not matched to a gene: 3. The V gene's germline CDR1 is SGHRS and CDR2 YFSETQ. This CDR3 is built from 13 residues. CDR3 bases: TGCGCCAGCAGCGGACAGGGGGTCGACGAGCAGTACTTC. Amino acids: CASSGQGVDEQYF. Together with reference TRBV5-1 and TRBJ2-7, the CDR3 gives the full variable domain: KAGVTQTPRYLIKTRGQQVTLSCSPISGHRSVSWYQQTPGQGLQFLFEYFSETQRNKGNFPGRFSGRQFSNSRSEMNVSTLELGDSALYLCASSGQGVDEQYFGPGTRLTVT.

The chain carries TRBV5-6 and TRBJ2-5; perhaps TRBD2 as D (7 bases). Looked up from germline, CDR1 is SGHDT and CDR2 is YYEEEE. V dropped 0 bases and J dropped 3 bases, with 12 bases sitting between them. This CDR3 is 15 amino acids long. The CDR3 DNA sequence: TGTGCCAGCAGCTTGGATACAGGGAGGGAAGAGACCCAGTACTTC. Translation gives CASSLDTGREETQYF.

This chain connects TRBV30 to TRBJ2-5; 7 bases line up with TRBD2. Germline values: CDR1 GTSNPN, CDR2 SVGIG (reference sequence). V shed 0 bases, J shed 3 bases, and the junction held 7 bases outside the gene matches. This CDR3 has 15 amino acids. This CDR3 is CAWSVGGGVEETQYF. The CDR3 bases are TGTGCCTGGAGTGTAGGTGGGGGGGTGGAAGAGACCCAGTACTTC.

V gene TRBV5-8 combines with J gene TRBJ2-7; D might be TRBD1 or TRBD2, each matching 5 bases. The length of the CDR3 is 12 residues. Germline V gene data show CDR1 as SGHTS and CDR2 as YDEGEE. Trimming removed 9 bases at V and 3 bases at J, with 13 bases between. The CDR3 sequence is CATRGRGYEQYF. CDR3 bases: TGTGCCACCCGGGGACGGGGCTACGAGCAGTACTTC.

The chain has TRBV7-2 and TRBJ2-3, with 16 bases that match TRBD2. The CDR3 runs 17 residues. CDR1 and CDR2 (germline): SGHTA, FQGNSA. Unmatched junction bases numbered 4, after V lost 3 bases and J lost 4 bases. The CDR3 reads CASSLGGLAGGPDTQYF. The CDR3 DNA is TGTGCCAGCAGCTTGGGGGGACTAGCGGGAGGGCCAGATACGCAGTATTTT.

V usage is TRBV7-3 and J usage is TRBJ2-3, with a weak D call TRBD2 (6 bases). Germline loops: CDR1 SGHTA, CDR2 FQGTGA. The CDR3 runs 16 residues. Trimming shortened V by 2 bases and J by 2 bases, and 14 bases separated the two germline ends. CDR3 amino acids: CASSLAGSPATDTQYF. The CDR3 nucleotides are TGTGCCAGCAGCTTAGCGGGGTCCCCTGCCACAGATACGCAGTATTTT. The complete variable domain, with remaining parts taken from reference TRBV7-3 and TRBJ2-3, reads GAGVSQTPSNKVTEKGKYVELRCDPISGHTALYWYRQSLGQGPEFLIYFQGTGAADDSGLPNDRFFAVRPEGSVSTLKIQRTERGDSAVYLCASSLAGSPATDTQYFGPGTRLTVL.

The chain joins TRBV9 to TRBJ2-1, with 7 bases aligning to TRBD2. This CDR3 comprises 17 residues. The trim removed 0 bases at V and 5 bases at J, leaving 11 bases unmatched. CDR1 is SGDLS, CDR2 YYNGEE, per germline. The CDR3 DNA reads TGTGCCAGCAGCGTAGCTACTGGGGGAGGGCCGCACAATGAGCAGTTCTTC. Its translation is CASSVATGGGPHNEQFF. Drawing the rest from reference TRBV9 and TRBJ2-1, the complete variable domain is DSGVTQTPKHLITATGQRVTLRCSPRSGDLSVYWYQQSLDQGLQFLIQYYNGEERAKGNILERFSAQQFPDLHSELNLSSLELGDSALYFCASSVATGGGPHNEQFFGPGTRLTVL.

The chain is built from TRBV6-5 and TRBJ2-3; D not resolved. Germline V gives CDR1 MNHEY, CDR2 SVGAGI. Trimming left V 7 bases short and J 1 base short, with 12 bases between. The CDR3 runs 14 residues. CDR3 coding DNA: TGTGCCAGCATTTTAGACGGAGGCACAGATACGCAGTATTTT. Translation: CASILDGGTDTQYF.

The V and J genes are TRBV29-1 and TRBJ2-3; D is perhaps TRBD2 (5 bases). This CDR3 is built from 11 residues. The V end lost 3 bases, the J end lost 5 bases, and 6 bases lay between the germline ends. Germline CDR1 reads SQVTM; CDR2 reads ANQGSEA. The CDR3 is CSVDRGDTQYF. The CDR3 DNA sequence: TGCAGCGTTGATCGGGGAGATACGCAGTATTTT.

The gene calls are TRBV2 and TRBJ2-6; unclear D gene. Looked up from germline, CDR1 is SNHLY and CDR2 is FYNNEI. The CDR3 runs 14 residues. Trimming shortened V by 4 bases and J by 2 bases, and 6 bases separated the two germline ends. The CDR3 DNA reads TGTGCCAGCAGTGGTGTAACTGGGGCCAACGTCCTGACTTTC. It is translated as CASSGVTGANVLTF.

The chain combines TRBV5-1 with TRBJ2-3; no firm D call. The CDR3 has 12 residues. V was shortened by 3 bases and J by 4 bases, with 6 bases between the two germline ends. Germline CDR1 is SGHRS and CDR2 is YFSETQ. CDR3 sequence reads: CASSSPSDTQYF. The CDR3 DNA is TGCGCCAGCAGCTCCCCTTCAGATACGCAGTATTTT.